The 2 T cell receptor beta chains below all came from one sample that was sequenced in a study of blood T cell repertoires in COVID-19 (dated by TCRdb to 2018 to 2021). Libraries were made using the immunoSEQ multiplex PCR assay. In TCRdb, the immuneACCESS table is reduced to in-frame sequences with V and J assigned. These tables do not hold every clone; where another copy was compared, an unresolved V gene accounts for under half, and the others remain unexplained. In this sample the table shows approximately 500,000 clones, around 90% of which occur a single time. The ten largest clones add up to roughly 8% of the sample. Sequencing was done on a sample of peripheral blood. These TCRs come from a woman between 50 and 59 years old with COVID-19, enrolled during active disease.

The gene calls are TRBV7-8 and TRBJ2-1, with TRBD1 matching 8 bases. From germline, CDR1 is SGHVS and CDR2 FQNEAQ. The CDR3 spans 14 residues. Trimming cost V 5 bases and J 4 bases; bases outside gene matches: 4. Here the CDR3 reads CASSRRGPYNEQFF. The CDR3 region has the DNA TGTGCCAGCAGCCGCAGGGGGCCTTACAATGAGCAGTTCTTC.

This chain links TRBV7-2 with TRBJ1-4; unclear D gene. Germline V gene lookup returns CDR1 SGHTA and CDR2 FQGNSA. V was clipped by 1 base and J by 8 bases, with 14 bases between them. This CDR3 is built from 15 residues. CDR3 nucleotide sequence: TGTGCCAGCAGCTTAGGTGGGCAGGTGTGGGAAAAACTGTTTTTT. Translated: CASSLGGQVWEKLFF.